The 22 T cell receptor beta chains reported below all come from one sample, sequenced in a study of blood T cell repertoires in COVID-19. Libraries were prepared by immunoSEQ multiplex PCR; TCRdb keeps only in-frame clonotypes and omits some of them. The sample has 200,000 to 300,000 clones; around four fifths are singletons. The sample was peripheral blood. Receptors were obtained from a woman aged 55-70 years with active or convalescent COVID-19.

The rearrangement links TRBV28 to TRBJ1-1; possible D gene TRBD1, 5 bases. From germline, CDR1 is MDHEN and CDR2 SYDVKM. The CDR3 sequence is 14 residues long. Trimming stripped 5 bases from V and 4 bases from J, with 14 bases between. CDR3 nucleotide sequence: TGTGCCAGCAGTATATCAATGGGGCCCACTGAAGCTTTCTTT. It is translated as CASSISMGPTEAFF.

The V gene is TRBV12-3 or TRBV12-4, the J gene TRBJ1-3, with a weak D call TRBD1 (5 bases). The CDR3 loop spans 12 amino acids. The V and J ends lost 4 bases and 5 bases respectively, with 6 bases between them. CDR3 region: CASSSDRNTIYF. In DNA, the CDR3 is TGTGCCAGCAGTTCGGACAGAAACACCATATATTTT.

V usage is TRBV30 and J usage is TRBJ2-3; 8 nucleotides line up with TRBD2. V shed 3 bases and J 0 bases; nucleotides not matched to a gene: 8. Germline CDR1 is GTSNPN and CDR2 is SVGIG (reference sequence). This CDR3 contains 16 residues. The CDR3 reads CAWRGGTRSSTDTQYF. CDR3 sequence (DNA): TGTGCCTGGAGGGGCGGGACTAGGTCTAGCACAGATACGCAGTATTTT. Drawing the rest from reference TRBV30 and TRBJ2-3, the complete variable domain is SQTIHQWPATLVQPVGSPLSLECTVEGTSNPNLYWYRQAAGRGLQLLFYSVGIGQISSEVPQNLSASRPQDRQFILSSKKLLLSDSGFYLCAWRGGTRSSTDTQYFGPGTRLTVL.

This clone was detected only a few times. The chain employs TRBV28 and TRBJ2-1, with 7 bases identical to TRBD1. This CDR3 region has 17 residues. Trimming at V came to 5 bases and at J to 2 bases, leaving 12 bases not matched to a gene. Germline CDR1 reads MDHEN; CDR2 reads SYDVKM. The CDR3 loop is CASSTLLRGPPYNEQFF. DNA for the CDR3: TGTGCCAGCAGTACCCTCCTGAGGGGGCCCCCCTACAATGAGCAGTTCTTC.

The J gene is TRBJ1-3, the V gene TRBV7-2, with a weak D call TRBD1 (6 bases). Trimming removed 3 bases at V and 0 bases at J, with 12 bases between. There are 16 residues in the CDR3. CDR1 and CDR2 (germline): SGHTA, FQGNSA. The CDR3 sequence is CASSFGGGPSGNTIYF. Written as DNA, the CDR3 is TGTGCCAGCAGCTTCGGCGGGGGCCCCTCTGGAAACACCATATATTTT.

The chain uses TRBV6-6 and TRBJ1-5; D possibly corresponds to TRBD1 (5 bases). CDR1 and CDR2 (germline): MNHNY, SVGAGI (reference sequence). Between the trimmed V and J ends, which lost 2 bases and 6 bases, there was a span of 14 bases. CDR3 size: 15 residues. The CDR3 DNA is TGTGCCAGCAGTTACCCGCCCGCGGGGGGTCAGCCCCAGCATTTT. Its translation: CASSYPPAGGQPQHF.

This chain joins TRBV5-1 and TRBJ2-2, with D possibly TRBD1 on 6 matching bases. This CDR3 comprises 15 residues. In germline, CDR1 is SGHRS, CDR2 YFSETQ. V shed 0 bases and J shed 5 bases, with 11 bases lying between them. The CDR3, as DNA: TGCGCCAGCAGCTTGGACCAGGGGAGTACCGGGGAGCTGTTTTTT. It is translated as CASSLDQGSTGELFF.

The chain carries TRBV19 and TRBJ1-1; 7 positions agree with TRBD1. The CDR3 has 15 residues. CDR1 is LNHDA and CDR2 is SQIVND in the germline V gene (reference sequence). V dropped 2 bases and J dropped 0; count of bases not matched to a gene: 3. The CDR3 loop is CASSILGQMNTEAFF. The CDR3, as DNA: TGTGCCAGTAGTATACTGGGACAGATGAACACTGAAGCTTTCTTT.

This sequence joins TRBV5-3 and TRBJ2-7, with 8 bases matching TRBD2. TRBV5-3 is annotated as an ORF whose role is uncertain. V lost 6 bases to trimming and J lost 1 base; unmatched junction nucleotides: 9. The CDR3 contains 15 residues. This CDR3 is CARTFAGTRSYEQYV. CDR3 coding DNA: TGTGCCAGAACCTTCGCCGGGACTAGGTCCTACGAGCAGTACGTC.

The chain employs TRBV7-9 and TRBJ2-5; D perhaps matches TRBD1 (7 bases). CDR1 is SEHNR, CDR2 FQNEAQ, per germline (reference sequence). V lost 5 bases to trimming and J lost 4 bases, with 20 bases between them. This CDR3 contains 16 residues. CDR3 loop: CASSRQGPGAGETQYF. CDR3 bases: TGTGCCAGCAGCCGACAGGGACCGGGGGCGGGAGAGACCCAGTACTTC.

The V gene is TRBV5-6, the J gene TRBJ1-1, with 9 bases that match TRBD1. Germline V gene sequence: CDR1 SGHDT, CDR2 YYEEEE. Losses at the gene ends were 2 bases for V and 5 bases for J; bases not matched to a gene: 4. The CDR3 runs 14 residues. DNA for the CDR3: TGTGCCAGCAGCTTCAACAGGGGGCAGACTGAAGCTTTCTTT. This translates into CASSFNRGQTEAFF. The variable domain in full, completed from reference TRBV5-6 and TRBJ1-1, reads DAGVTQSPTHLIKTRGQQVTLRCSPKSGHDTVSWYQQALGQGPQFIFQYYEEEERQRGNFPDRFSGHQFPNYSSELNVNALLLGDSALYLCASSFNRGQTEAFFGQGTRLTVV.

This chain links TRBV7-2 with TRBJ2-5, with D possibly TRBD2 on 5 matching bases. Looked up from germline, CDR1 is SGHTA and CDR2 is FQGNSA. The CDR3 totals 15 residues. Trimming removed 5 bases at V and 4 bases at J, with 17 bases between. This chain's CDR3 is CASSRRAQSGETQYF. CDR3 coding DNA: TGTGCCAGCAGCCGGCGGGCACAGAGTGGAGAGACCCAGTACTTC.

The chain employs TRBV5-4 and TRBJ2-6; tentative D call: TRBD1 (5 bases). CDR3 size: 16 residues. The V gene lost 5 bases and the J gene lost 0 bases, with 12 bases spanning the gap. Germline V CDR1 and CDR2: SGHNT, YYREEE (reference sequence). The CDR3 DNA follows: TGTGCCAGCAGGCCGGACAAACCCTCTGGGGCCAACGTCCTGACTTTC. It specifies CASRPDKPSGANVLTF.

This clone has only one observation. This chain joins TRBV9 and TRBJ1-6; D might be TRBD1 (5 bases). V lost 2 bases and J lost 8, with 17 bases in between. The CDR3 spans 16 residues. Germline CDR1 is SGDLS and CDR2 is YYNGEE. This CDR3 reads CASSVSLGLEDSPLHF. In nucleotides, the CDR3 is TGTGCCAGCAGCGTCTCCCTGGGACTCGAAGATTCACCCCTCCACTTT.

The chain recombines TRBV6-6 with TRBJ1-4, with a tentative D call TRBD1 (6 bases). In germline, CDR1 is MNHNY, CDR2 SVGAGI (reference sequence). V was cut by 6 bases and J by 8 bases, with 19 bases left in between. The CDR3 runs to 15 residues. CDR3 bases: TGTGCCAGCAGCCCGGGGGGCCAAACAAGGGAAAAACTGTTTTTT. The encoded protein is CASSPGGQTREKLFF.

The chain uses TRBV21-1 and TRBJ2-7; the table names TRBD1, a call not compared with the DNA. TRBV21-1 is a known pseudogene. The CDR3 spans 18 residues. Here the CDR3 reads CASTPPKQGALGSYEQYF. CDR3 coding DNA: TGTGCCAGCACCCCGCCGAAACAGGGGGCTCTTGGCTCCTACGAGCAGTACTTC.

The V gene is TRBV29-1, the J gene TRBJ2-1; 7 bases fit TRBD2. With 3 bases clipped from V and 10 bases from J, the junction kept 3 bases outside the gene matches. This CDR3 comprises 11 residues. The germline V gene has CDR1 SQVTM and CDR2 ANQGSEA. The CDR3 DNA reads TGCAGCGTTGACGGGGGGACCGAGCAGTTCTTC. This codes for CSVDGGTEQFF.

The genes are TRBV27 and TRBJ2-2; TRBD2 agrees at 8 bases. After removal of 4 bases from V and 0 bases from J, the junction contained 1 base not matched to a gene. The CDR3 totals 15 residues. CDR1 is MNHEY and CDR2 is SMNVEV in the germline V gene (reference sequence). The CDR3 here is CASSSLAANTGELFF. The CDR3 DNA reads as TGTGCCAGCAGTTCACTAGCGGCGAACACCGGGGAGCTGTTTTTT.

This chain connects TRBV20-1 to TRBJ2-1, with D perhaps matching TRBD2 (6 bases). Trimming stripped 3 bases from V and 3 bases from J, with 15 bases between. Germline assignment: CDR1 DFQATT and CDR2 SNEGSKA (reference sequence). This CDR3 is built from 15 residues. CDR3 region: CSASGPGTHYNEQFF. In DNA form, the CDR3 reads TGCAGTGCTAGTGGCCCCGGGACTCACTACAATGAGCAGTTCTTC.

The chain uses TRBV15 and TRBJ1-2; D perhaps matches TRBD1 (5 bases). V was pared by 3 bases and J by 5 bases, with 7 bases between. Germline V CDR1 and CDR2: LNHNV, YYDKDF (reference sequence). The CDR3 consists of 12 residues. Here the CDR3 DNA reads TGTGCCACCAGCAGGTCAGGGTATGGCTACACCTTC. Its protein is CATSRSGYGYTF.

The rearrangement links TRBV6-5 to TRBJ2-1; TRBD1 agrees at 8 bases. The V gene's germline CDR1 is MNHEY and CDR2 SVGAGI. Losses at the gene ends were 6 bases for V and 7 bases for J; bases not matched to a gene: 8. The CDR3 is made up of 14 amino acids. The CDR3 DNA sequence: TGTGCCAGCAGAGTCCAGGGGGCAGGTAATGAGCAGTTCTTC. Its translation: CASRVQGAGNEQFF.

In DNA form, the CDR3 reads TGCGCCAGCAGCCAAGAGAAGGAATTAGCGGGAGTAGAGCAGTTCTTC. Translated: CASSQEKELAGVEQFF. The J gene is TRBJ2-1, the V gene TRBV4-1; 9 bases align to TRBD2. CDR3 length: 16 amino acids. Germline V CDR1 and CDR2: MGHRA, YSYEKL. With V trimmed by 0 bases and J by 10 bases, 10 bases remained unmatched.